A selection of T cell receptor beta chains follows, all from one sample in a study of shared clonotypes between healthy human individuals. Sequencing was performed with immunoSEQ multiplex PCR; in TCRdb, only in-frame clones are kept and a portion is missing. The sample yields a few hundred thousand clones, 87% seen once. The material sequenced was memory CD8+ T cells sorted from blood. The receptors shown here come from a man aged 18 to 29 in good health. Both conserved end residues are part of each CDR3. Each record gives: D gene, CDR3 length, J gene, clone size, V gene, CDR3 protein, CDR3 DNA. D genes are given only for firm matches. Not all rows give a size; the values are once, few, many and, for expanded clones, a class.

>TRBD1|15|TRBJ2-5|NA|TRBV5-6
CASSPDRAFPETQYF
TGTGCCAGCAGCCCGGACAGGGCCTTCCCGGAGACCCAGTACTTC
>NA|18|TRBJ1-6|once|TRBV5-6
CASSLGGQSYSYNSPLHF
TGTGCCAGCAGCCTGGGGGGACAATCCTACTCCTATAATTCACCCCTCCACTTT
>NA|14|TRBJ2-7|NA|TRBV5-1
CASSDHNPSYEQYF
TGCGCCAGCAGCGACCACAACCCCTCCTACGAGCAGTACTTC
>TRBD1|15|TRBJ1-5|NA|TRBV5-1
CASSFEGGIMQPQHF
TGCGCCAGCAGCTTCGAAGGGGGCATAATGCAGCCCCAGCATTTT
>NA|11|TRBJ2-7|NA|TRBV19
CASRSQGEQYF
TGTGCCAGTAGATCCCAGGGCGAGCAGTACTTC
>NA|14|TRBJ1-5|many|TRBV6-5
CASRPRGPPGPQHF
TGTGCCAGCAGACCCAGGGGTCCCCCAGGGCCCCAGCATTTT
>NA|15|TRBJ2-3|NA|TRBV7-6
CASSLVASSRDTQYF
TGTGCCAGCAGCTTAGTGGCTAGCAGTAGAGATACGCAGTATTTT
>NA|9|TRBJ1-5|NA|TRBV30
CAWSQPQHF
TGTGCCTGGAGCCAGCCCCAGCATTTT
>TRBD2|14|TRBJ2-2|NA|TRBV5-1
CASRKRGPSGELFF
TGCGCCAGCAGGAAGCGGGGACCATCGGGGGAGCTGTTTTTT
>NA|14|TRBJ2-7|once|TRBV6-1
CASSEAYGPYEQYF
TGTGCCAGCAGTGAAGCGTACGGACCCTACGAGCAGTACTTC
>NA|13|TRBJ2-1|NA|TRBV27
CASSDRLYNEQFF
TGTGCCAGCAGTGACCGACTCTACAATGAGCAGTTCTTC
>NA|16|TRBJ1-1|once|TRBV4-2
CASSQETGLVNTEAFF
TGTGCCAGCAGCCAAGAAACAGGGTTAGTGAACACTGAAGCTTTCTTT
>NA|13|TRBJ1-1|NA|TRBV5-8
CASRPDTDTEAFF
TGTGCCAGCAGACCGGACACAGACACTGAAGCTTTCTTT
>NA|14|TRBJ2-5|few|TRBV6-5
CASSYDSASATQYF
TGTGCCAGCAGTTACGACAGCGCCTCTGCGACCCAGTACTTC
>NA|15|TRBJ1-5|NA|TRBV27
CASSFARDLNQPQHF
TGTGCCAGCAGTTTCGCCAGGGATCTGAATCAGCCCCAGCATTTT
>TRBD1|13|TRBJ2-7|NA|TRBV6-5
CASSWDRGYEQYF
TGTGCCAGCAGTTGGGACAGGGGCTACGAGCAGTACTTC
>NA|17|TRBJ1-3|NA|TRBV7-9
CASSLESPGTHGNTIYF
TGTGCCAGCAGCTTAGAGAGTCCCGGGACTCACGGAAACACCATATATTTT
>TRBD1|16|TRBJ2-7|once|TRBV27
CASSTAYEGAYYEQYF
TGTGCCAGCAGTACCGCCTATGAGGGGGCGTACTACGAGCAGTACTTC
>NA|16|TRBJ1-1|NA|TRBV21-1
CASSTGQGFLNTEAFF
TGTGCCAGCAGCACCGGACAGGGATTCTTGAACACTGAAGCTTTCTTT
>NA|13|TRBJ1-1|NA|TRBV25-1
CASSEGGIGEAFF
TGTGCCAGCAGTGAAGGAGGGATCGGTGAAGCTTTCTTT
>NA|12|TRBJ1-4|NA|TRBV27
CASSFLNEKLFF
TGTGCCAGCAGTTTTTTGAACGAAAAACTGTTTTTT
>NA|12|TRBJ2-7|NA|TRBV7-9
CASSYDSYEQYF
TGTGCCAGCAGCTATGACAGCTACGAGCAGTACTTC
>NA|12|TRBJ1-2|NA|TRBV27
CASRNRRYGYTF
TGTGCCAGCAGAAACAGAAGATATGGCTACACCTTC
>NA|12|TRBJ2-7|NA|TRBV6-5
CASWSNSYEQYF
TGTGCCAGCTGGTCTAATTCCTACGAGCAGTACTTC
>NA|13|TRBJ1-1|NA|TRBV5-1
CASSITANTEAFF
TGCGCCAGCAGCATAACAGCCAACACTGAAGCTTTCTTT
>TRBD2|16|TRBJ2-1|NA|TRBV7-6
CASSLQTSGRYYEQFF
TGTGCCAGCAGCCTTCAGACTAGCGGGAGATATTATGAGCAGTTCTTC
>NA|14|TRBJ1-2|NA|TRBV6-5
CASSSSGPYYGYTF
TGTGCCAGCAGTTCGTCGGGGCCCTACTATGGCTACACCTTC
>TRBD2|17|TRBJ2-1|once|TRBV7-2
CASSPGLAGVFYNEQFF
TGTGCCAGCAGCCCGGGACTAGCGGGGGTTTTTTACAATGAGCAGTTCTTC
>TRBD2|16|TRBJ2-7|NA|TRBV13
CASSRLAGEGSYEQYF
TGTGCCAGCAGCAGACTAGCGGGAGAAGGATCCTACGAGCAGTACTTC
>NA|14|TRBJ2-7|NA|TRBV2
CASSGEDRQYEQYF
TGTGCCAGCAGTGGGGAGGACAGGCAATACGAGCAGTACTTC
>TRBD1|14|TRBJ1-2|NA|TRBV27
CASSLVGTGLGYTF
TGTGCCAGCAGCCTCGTCGGGACAGGGCTTGGCTACACCTTC
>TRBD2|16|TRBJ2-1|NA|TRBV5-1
CASSILAGGPQFKQFF
TGCGCCAGCAGCATACTAGCGGGAGGGCCACAGTTCAAGCAGTTCTTC
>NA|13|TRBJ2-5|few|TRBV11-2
CASNQAGTETQYF
TGTGCCAGTAATCAGGCGGGGACGGAGACCCAGTACTTC
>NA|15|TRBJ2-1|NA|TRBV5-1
CASSLVQAGYNEQFF
TGCGCCAGCAGCTTGGTGCAGGCCGGATACAATGAGCAGTTCTTC
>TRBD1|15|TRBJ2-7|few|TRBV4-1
CASSQSGQGSYEQYF
TGCGCCAGCAGCCAATCGGGACAGGGGTCCTACGAGCAGTACTTC
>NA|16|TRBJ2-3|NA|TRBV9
CASSPTSVIRTDTQYF
TGTGCCAGCAGCCCCACCTCGGTTATTCGCACAGATACGCAGTATTTT
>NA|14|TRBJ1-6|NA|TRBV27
CASSLLRGGSPLHF
TGTGCCAGCAGTTTACTCAGGGGTGGGTCACCCCTCCACTTT
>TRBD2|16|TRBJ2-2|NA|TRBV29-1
CSVEALAGGNTGELFF
TGCAGCGTTGAAGCACTAGCGGGAGGAAACACCGGGGAGCTGTTTTTT
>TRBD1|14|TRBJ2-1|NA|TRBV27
CASTWTGSYNEQFF
TGTGCCAGCACTTGGACAGGGTCCTACAATGAGCAGTTCTTC
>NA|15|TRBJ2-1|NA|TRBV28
CASSFGVSSYNEQFF
TGTGCCAGCAGTTTCGGCGTAAGCTCCTACAATGAGCAGTTCTTC
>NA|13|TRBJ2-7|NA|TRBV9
CASSTYPGYEQYF
TGTGCCAGCAGCACCTACCCCGGCTACGAGCAGTACTTC
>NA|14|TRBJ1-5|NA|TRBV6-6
CASGRVGGIKPQHF
TGTGCCAGCGGGAGGGTTGGAGGGATCAAGCCCCAGCATTTT
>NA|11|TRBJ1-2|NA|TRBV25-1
CATSRGNGYTF
TGTGCCACCTCCCGGGGGAATGGCTACACCTTC
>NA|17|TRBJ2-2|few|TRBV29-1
CSVEDFPSHRIGGELFF
TGCAGCGTTGAAGATTTTCCGAGCCACAGAATAGGCGGGGAGCTGTTTTTT
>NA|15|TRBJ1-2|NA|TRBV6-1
CASSEWAGGNYGYTF
TGTGCCAGCAGTGAATGGGCCGGCGGTAACTATGGCTACACCTTC
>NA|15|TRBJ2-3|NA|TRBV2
CASSDDRILTDTQYF
TGTGCCAGCAGTGACGACAGGATTTTAACAGATACGCAGTATTTT
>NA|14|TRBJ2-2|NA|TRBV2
CASNQGPNTGELFF
TGTGCCAGCAATCAGGGCCCCAACACCGGGGAGCTGTTTTTT
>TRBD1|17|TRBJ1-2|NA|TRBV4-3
CASSQDSLDRGGYGYTF
TGCGCCAGCAGCCAAGATTCCCTGGACAGGGGAGGCTATGGCTACACCTTC
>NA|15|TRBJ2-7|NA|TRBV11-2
CASSWGLLSSYEQYF
TGTGCCAGCAGCTGGGGGCTACTCAGCTCCTACGAGCAGTACTTC
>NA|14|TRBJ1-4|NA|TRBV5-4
CASSFGRPGEKLFF
TGTGCCAGCAGCTTCGGCAGACCGGGTGAAAAACTGTTTTTT
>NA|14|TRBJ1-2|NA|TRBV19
CASSIAYGLDGYTF
TGTGCCAGTAGTATAGCTTACGGACTGGATGGCTACACCTTC
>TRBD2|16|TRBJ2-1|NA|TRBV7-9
CASINQGGRTYNEQFF
TGTGCCAGCATCAACCAAGGCGGGAGGACCTACAATGAGCAGTTCTTC
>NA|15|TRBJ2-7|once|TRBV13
CASSFGAGSNYEQYF
TGTGCCAGCAGCTTCGGAGCGGGCTCAAACTACGAGCAGTACTTC
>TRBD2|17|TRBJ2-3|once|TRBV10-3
CAISASLAGGEADTQYF
TGTGCCATCAGTGCGTCCCTAGCGGGAGGTGAGGCAGATACGCAGTATTTT